This record looks at one TCR beta chain sequence and its context. Its specificity is not known. Treatment specified: roughly nine-day PBMC culture with coronavirus spike peptide pools or control peptides (ViraFEST assay). PCR positivity dates ran from March to December 2020, preceding US Alpha, Beta and Delta variants. Wells that each held 1.5 million to 2 million PBMCs were cultured with 8 to 10 IU/ml IL-2 and about 9.8 ug/ml peptide pools. Sequencing of the DNA from cultured CD4+ T cells was carried out with the Oncomine TCR Beta short-read assay. Once CD4+ T cells had been cultured, genomic DNA was extracted from them. TCRdb recomputed calls from the PCR reads with MiXCR, one row per CDR3 protein. The sample lists 9,500 to 15,000 distinct CDR3 sequences; approximately 54% were seen once. This specimen belongs to a study of vaccination and CD4 T cells after COVID-19. Germline assignment: CDR1 DFQATT and CDR2 SNEGSKA (reference sequence). There are 19 residues in the CDR3. The ends lost 6 bases at V and 2 bases at J; junction bases unmatched: 15.

The receptor was isolated from a human donor with COVID-19. The chain carries TRBV20-1 and TRBJ2-2; 13 bases match TRBD2. This material consisted of cultured CD4+ T cells from blood, taken after SARS-CoV-2 vaccination. The CDR3: CSATGPTLAGGGNTGELFF. CDR3 DNA sequence: TGCAGTGCGACCGGCCCTACACTAGCGGGGGGGGGTAACACCGGGGAGCTGTTTTTT.